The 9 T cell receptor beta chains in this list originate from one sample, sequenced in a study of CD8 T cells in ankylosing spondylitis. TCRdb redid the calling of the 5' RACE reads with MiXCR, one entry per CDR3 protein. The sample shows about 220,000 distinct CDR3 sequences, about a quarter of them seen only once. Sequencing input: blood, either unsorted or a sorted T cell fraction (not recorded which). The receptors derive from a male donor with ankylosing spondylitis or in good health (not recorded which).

For the CDR3, the DNA is TGTGCCAGCAGTTTAATGGACAGGGGGACGGGTGAGCAGTTCTTC. This translates into CASSLMDRGTGEQFF. This chain links TRBV12-3 or TRBV12-4 with TRBJ2-1; 10 bases align to TRBD1. V was pared by 2 bases and J by 9 bases, with 7 bases of the junction left unmatched. The CDR3 is made up of 15 amino acids.

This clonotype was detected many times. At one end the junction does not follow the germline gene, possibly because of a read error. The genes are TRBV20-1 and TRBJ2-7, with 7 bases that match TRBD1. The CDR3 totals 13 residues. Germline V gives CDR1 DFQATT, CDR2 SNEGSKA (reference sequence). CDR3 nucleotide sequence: TGCAGTTCTAGGAGACAGGGTACCTACGAGCAGTACTTC. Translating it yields CSSRRQGTYEQYF.

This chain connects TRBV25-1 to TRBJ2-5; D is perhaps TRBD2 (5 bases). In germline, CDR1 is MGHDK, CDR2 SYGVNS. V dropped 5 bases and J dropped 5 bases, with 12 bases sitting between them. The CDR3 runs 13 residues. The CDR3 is CASSIRGLETQYF. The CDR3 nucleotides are TGTGCCAGCAGTATTAGAGGGTTGGAGACCCAGTACTTC.

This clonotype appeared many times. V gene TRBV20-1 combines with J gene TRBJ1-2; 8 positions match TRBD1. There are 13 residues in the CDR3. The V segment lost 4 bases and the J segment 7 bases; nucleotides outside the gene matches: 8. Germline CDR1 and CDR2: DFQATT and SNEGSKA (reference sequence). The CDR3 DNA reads TGCAGTGCTATTCATGGACAGGGCTTTGGCTACACCTTC. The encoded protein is CSAIHGQGFGYTF.

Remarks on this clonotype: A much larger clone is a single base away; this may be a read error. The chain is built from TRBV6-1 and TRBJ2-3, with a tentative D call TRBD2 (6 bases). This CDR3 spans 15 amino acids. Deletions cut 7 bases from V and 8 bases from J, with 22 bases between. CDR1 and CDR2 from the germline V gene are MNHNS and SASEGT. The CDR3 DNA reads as TGTGCCAGCACCTCTACTTGGGGGGTCCCAGGTACGCAGTATTTT. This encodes CASTSTWGVPGTQYF.

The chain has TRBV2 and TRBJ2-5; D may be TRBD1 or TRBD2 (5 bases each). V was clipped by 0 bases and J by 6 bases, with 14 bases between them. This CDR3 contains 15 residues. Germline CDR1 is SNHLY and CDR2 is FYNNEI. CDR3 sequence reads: CASSEATGGGKTQYF. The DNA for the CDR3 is TGTGCCAGCAGTGAAGCAACGGGTGGGGGAAAGACCCAGTACTTC.

CDR3: CASTKGGGLAYEQYF. The CDR3 region has the DNA TGTGCCAGCACCAAAGGGGGGGGACTAGCATACGAGCAGTACTTC. The chain carries TRBV7-2 and TRBJ2-7, with 9 bases fitting TRBD2. From germline, CDR1 is SGHTA and CDR2 FQGNSA. The CDR3 spans 15 residues. With 7 bases clipped from V and 4 bases from J, the junction kept 11 bases outside the gene matches.

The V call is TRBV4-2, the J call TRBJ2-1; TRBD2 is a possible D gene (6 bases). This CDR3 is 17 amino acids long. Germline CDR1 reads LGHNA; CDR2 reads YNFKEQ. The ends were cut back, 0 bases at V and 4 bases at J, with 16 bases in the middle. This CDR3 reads CASSQEGGITTYNEQFF. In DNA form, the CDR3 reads TGTGCCAGCAGCCAAGAAGGCGGGATAACTACGTACAATGAGCAGTTCTTC.

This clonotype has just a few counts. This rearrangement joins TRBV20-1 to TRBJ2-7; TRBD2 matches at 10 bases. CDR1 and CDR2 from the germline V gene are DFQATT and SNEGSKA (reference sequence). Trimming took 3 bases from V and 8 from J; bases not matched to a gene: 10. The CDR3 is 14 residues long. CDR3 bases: TGCAGTGCTAGGGAGGGTCTAGCGGGAGTCCAGCAGTACTTC. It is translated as CSAREGLAGVQQYF.